This T cell receptor (beta chain) is drawn from a study of blood T cell repertoires in COVID-19. As for the study in general: The United States, Italy and Spain supplied acute and convalescent COVID-19 samples.

The protocol was immunoSEQ multiplex PCR, while the TCRdb copy is restricted to in-frame clones and leaves out a portion. The data hold just over 350,000 clones, with approximately 86% observed a single time. CDR1 is SGHAT and CDR2 is FQNNGV in the germline V gene. Trimming removed 5 bases from V and 7 bases from J, with 24 bases in between. This CDR3 is 16 amino acids long. Followed longitudinally, the Seattle patients had been enrolled during active infection. The clonotype comes from a woman aged 60-75 years with COVID-19, enrolled during active disease. This chain uses TRBV11-2 with TRBJ2-7; a possible D gene is TRBD2 (6 bases). Sequenced sample: peripheral blood. In DNA form, the CDR3 reads TGTGCCAGCAGCCGTGGTTGGCTAGCGTCAAAAGCGGAGCAGTACTTC. Translated, it gives CASSRGWLASKAEQYF.